These 20 T cell receptor beta chains were all obtained from the same sample, sequenced in a study of shared clonotypes between healthy human individuals. Here immunoSEQ multiplex PCR was the method, and the copy in TCRdb shows in-frame clones only, minus some. The profile shows just over 2,000,000 clones, 95% of them singletons. Specimen: naive CD4+ T cells sorted from blood. The subset denotes: CD45RA+ positively selected. Every receptor here comes from a man between 18 and 35 years old in good health.

The genes are TRBV6-5 and TRBJ2-7, with 7 bases identical to TRBD1. The germline gives CDR1 MNHEY, CDR2 SVGAGI. The CDR3 runs to 14 residues. V trimming: 5 bases; J trimming: 4 bases; junction bases outside the gene matches: 8. CDR3 DNA: TGTGCCAGCAGTATAGACAGGGCGTCGTACGAGCAGTACTTC. It is translated as CASSIDRASYEQYF.

Details on this clone: Within the sample, other DNA sequences also encode this same CDR3. The genes are TRBV14 and TRBJ1-2; tentative D call: TRBD1 (5 bases). This CDR3 is 14 amino acids long. The germline gives CDR1 SGHDN, CDR2 FVKESK. V dropped 4 bases and J dropped 3 bases, with 12 bases sitting between them. The CDR3 loop reads CASSPRDRDYGYTF. CDR3 sequence (DNA): TGTGCCAGCAGCCCCCGTGACAGAGACTATGGCTACACCTTC.

This clone was counted once. CDR3 DNA sequence: TGTGCCAGCTCACCACCGGCCTACGCTTCGGTGACCCAGTACTTC. Its translation: CASSPPAYASVTQYF. The rearrangement uses TRBV18 and TRBJ2-5; no clear D gene. Germline V gene data show CDR1 as KGHSH and CDR2 as LQKENI. The CDR3 loop spans 15 amino acids. Trimming left V 0 bases short and J 7 bases short, with 15 bases between.

This clone was detected once. This chain connects TRBV6-1 to TRBJ2-2; weak D call: TRBD2 (6 bases). Looked up from germline, CDR1 is MNHNS and CDR2 is SASEGT. The CDR3 contains 14 residues. The ends were cut back, 8 bases at V and 4 bases at J, with 14 bases in the middle. The CDR3 sequence is CASGWGTGTGELFF. CDR3 sequence (DNA): TGTGCCAGCGGCTGGGGGACTGGCACCGGGGAGCTGTTTTTT.

The V gene is TRBV2, the J gene TRBJ2-2; D is undetermined. Germline V lookup: CDR1 SNHLY, CDR2 FYNNEI. There are 15 residues in the CDR3. With 7 bases removed from V and 0 bases from J, the gap between germline ends came to 12 bases. CDR3 residues: CASTRLTPNTGELFF. CDR3 sequence (DNA): TGTGCCAGCACCCGCCTGACACCGAACACCGGGGAGCTGTTTTTT.

In the case of this clone: Different DNA sequences within this sample yield the same CDR3. This chain uses TRBV11-3 with TRBJ2-5; perhaps D is TRBD1 or TRBD2 (5 bases each). Germline V gene data show CDR1 as SGHNT and CDR2 as YENEEA. V was clipped by 5 bases and J by 5 bases, with 12 bases between them. This CDR3 has 13 residues. The CDR3 DNA reads as TGTGCCAGCAGCCCGGGGCCGGGGGAGACCCAGTACTTC. This translates into CASSPGPGETQYF.

The V call is TRBV11-2, the J call TRBJ2-1; 11 bases map to TRBD2. The V and J ends lost 2 bases and 9 bases, in that order; junction bases with no gene match: 9. Germline assignment: CDR1 SGHAT and CDR2 FQNNGV. This CDR3 region has 16 residues. The CDR3, as DNA: TGTGCCAGCAGCTTATGGGCTAGCGGGAGGAAGATTGAGCAGTTCTTC. Translating it yields CASSLWASGRKIEQFF.

This chain links TRBV5-6 with TRBJ2-3; D ambiguous. CDR1 and CDR2 from the germline V gene are SGHDT and YYEEEE. The V end lost 0 bases, the J end lost 1 base, and 12 bases lay between the germline ends. CDR3 length equals 16 residues. For the CDR3, the DNA is TGTGCCAGCAGCTTGGGCTGGAGTCTTGGCACAGATACGCAGTATTTT. Translated: CASSLGWSLGTDTQYF. Drawing the rest from reference TRBV5-6 and TRBJ2-3, the complete variable domain is DAGVTQSPTHLIKTRGQQVTLRCSPKSGHDTVSWYQQALGQGPQFIFQYYEEEERQRGNFPDRFSGHQFPNYSSELNVNALLLGDSALYLCASSLGWSLGTDTQYFGPGTRLTVL.

The V gene is TRBV5-4, the J gene TRBJ1-1, with D tentatively TRBD1 (6 bases). This CDR3 has 15 amino acids. Germline CDR1 and CDR2: SGHNT and YYREEE (reference sequence). Trimming pared 0 bases from V and 1 base from J, leaving 10 bases between. This CDR3 is CASSLGGDKNTEAFF. The CDR3 DNA reads TGTGCCAGCAGCTTGGGGGGGGACAAGAACACTGAAGCTTTCTTT.

The V call is TRBV7-2, the J call TRBJ2-7; TRBD1 aligns across 8 bases. Germline loops: CDR1 SGHTA, CDR2 FQGNSA. V lost 1 base to trimming and J lost 5 bases; unmatched junction nucleotides: 4. This CDR3 region has 14 residues. The CDR3 here is CASSLDQGANEQYF. The CDR3 DNA reads TGTGCCAGCAGCTTAGATCAGGGGGCGAACGAGCAGTACTTC.

For the CDR3, the DNA is TGCGCCAGCAGCCTACAGGAGGGGCAGCCCCAGCATTTT. This translates into CASSLQEGQPQHF. The gene calls are TRBV5-1 and TRBJ1-5; TRBD1 might be the D (5 bases). Germline-derived CDR1 and CDR2 are SGHRS and YFSETQ. The CDR3 is 13 amino acids. With 4 bases removed from V and 7 bases from J, the gap between germline ends came to 12 bases.

The rearrangement links TRBV6-5 to TRBJ1-2; no firm D call. CDR3 length equals 11 residues. The V and J ends lost 6 bases and 12 bases respectively, with 14 bases between them. Germline CDR1 and CDR2: MNHEY and SVGAGI. The CDR3 protein is CASRLGDTHTF. CDR3 nucleotides: TGTGCCAGCAGACTCGGGGATACCCACACCTTC.

V is TRBV6-5 and J is TRBJ1-2; D perhaps matches TRBD1 (6 bases). The CDR3 is 13 residues long. V lost 6 bases and J lost 1, with 9 bases in between. Germline V gene lookup returns CDR1 MNHEY and CDR2 SVGAGI. CDR3 amino acids: CASRPRGNYGYTF. The CDR3 DNA is TGTGCCAGCAGGCCCAGGGGTAACTATGGCTACACCTTC.

Points on this clone: The junction shows a germline mismatch at one end, possibly a read error. The same CDR3 is also encoded by other DNA sequences in this sample. J is TRBJ2-3 and V is TRBV7-7; 7 nucleotides align to TRBD1. The CDR3 is 14 amino acids. The germline V gene has CDR1 SSHAT and CDR2 FNYEAQ (reference sequence). The CDR3 spells CASSLGQGADTQYF. The CDR3 nucleotides are TGTGCTAGCAGCTTAGGGCAGGGGGCAGATACGCAGTATTTT.

Details on this clone: The sample carries other DNA sequences with the same CDR3. The chain combines TRBV29-1 with TRBJ1-1; no definite D call. The CDR3 has 12 amino acids. Between the trimmed V and J ends, which lost 4 bases and 1 base, there was a span of 7 bases. In germline, CDR1 is SQVTM, CDR2 ANQGSEA. In nucleotides, the CDR3 is TGCAGCGTTGTATGGGGGAACACTGAAGCTTTCTTT. This translates into CSVVWGNTEAFF.

The CDR3 loop reads CASSSQGQPNYGYTF. The CDR3 DNA reads TGTGCCAGCAGCTCCCAGGGTCAACCTAACTATGGCTACACCTTC. The chain is built from TRBV5-5 and TRBJ1-2; perhaps TRBD1 as D (5 bases). Germline loops: CDR1 SGHKS, CDR2 YYEKEE (reference sequence). This CDR3 is 15 amino acids long. The V gene lost 3 bases and the J gene lost 0 bases, with 12 bases spanning the gap. The complete variable domain, with remaining parts taken from reference TRBV5-5 and TRBJ1-2, reads DAGVTQSPTHLIKTRGQQVTLRCSPISGHKSVSWYQQVLGQGPQFIFQYYEKEERGRGNFPDRFSARQFPNYSSELNVNALLLGDSALYLCASSSQGQPNYGYTFGSGTRLTVV.

This chain links TRBV7-2 with TRBJ1-5; D remains unclear. Deletions cut 4 bases from V and 6 bases from J, with 16 bases between. There are 15 residues in the CDR3. Germline V gene lookup returns CDR1 SGHTA and CDR2 FQGNSA. For the CDR3, the DNA is TGTGCCAGCAGCTCCCAGGATCACCGGGGTCAGCCCCAGCATTTT. Translation gives CASSSQDHRGQPQHF. The full variable domain, its missing parts supplied by reference TRBV7-2 and TRBJ1-5, is GAGVSQSPSNKVTEKGKDVELRCDPISGHTALYWYRQSLGQGLEFLIYFQGNSAPDKSGLPSDRFSAERTGGSVSTLTIQRTQQEDSAVYLCASSSQDHRGQPQHFGDGTRLSIL.

The chain links TRBV5-6 to TRBJ2-7, with D possibly matching TRBD1 (5 bases). Deletions cut 1 base from V and 0 bases from J, with 11 bases between. The CDR3 extends over 15 amino acids. Germline CDR1 reads SGHDT; CDR2 reads YYEEEE. As DNA, the CDR3 is TGTGCCAGCAGCTTGAGGGGCGGAACCTCCTACGAGCAGTACTTC. As protein: CASSLRGGTSYEQYF.

This clone was observed a few times. The rearrangement links TRBV4-2 to TRBJ1-6; 9 bases match TRBD1. Losses at the gene ends were 1 base for V and 10 bases for J; bases not matched to a gene: 2. Germline loops: CDR1 LGHNA, CDR2 YNFKEQ. The length of the CDR3 is 14 residues. The CDR3 sequence is CASSQGDRDSPLHF. CDR3 in DNA: TGTGCCAGCAGCCAAGGGGACAGGGACTCACCCCTCCACTTT.

The chain recombines TRBV11-2 with TRBJ2-5, with D tentatively TRBD2 (6 bases). Per germline, CDR1 SGHAT and CDR2 FQNNGV. V gave up 5 bases and J gave up 3 bases, with 19 bases separating them. This CDR3 contains 16 residues. The CDR3 sequence is CASSPNGWRAEETQYF. DNA for the CDR3: TGTGCCAGCAGCCCGAACGGTTGGAGGGCCGAAGAGACCCAGTACTTC.